The rows below give T cell receptor beta chains drawn from one sample of a study of blood T cell repertoires in COVID-19. The data were produced by immunoSEQ multiplex PCR, yet TCRdb's version contains in-frame clones alone and is incomplete. The table includes around 120,000 clones, 80% detected once. The sequenced sample consisted of peripheral blood. Every receptor here comes from a human donor in a cohort sampled during active COVID-19. Both conserved end residues are part of each CDR3. The D gene is left open where the match is weak. Clone size appears in some rows only: once, few, many, or a class for an expanded clone.

clone_size,v_call,j_call,d_call,cdr3_nt,cdr3_aa
NA,TRBV5-4,TRBJ2-1,TRBD2,TGTGCCAGCACCATTAGCGGGAGGGAGAATGAGCAGTTCTTC,CASTISGRENEQFF
NA,TRBV15,TRBJ1-5,NA,TGTGCCACCAGCGTCGGGTTGGGCAATCAGCCCCAGCATTTT,CATSVGLGNQPQHF
NA,TRBV28,TRBJ2-1,TRBD2,TGTGCCAGCAGCCGAGCGGGAGTAGGCTACAATGAGCAGTTCTTC,CASSRAGVGYNEQFF
NA,TRBV19,TRBJ1-4,NA,TGTGCCAGTAGTATCGGACAGAGTAATGAAAAACTGTTTTTT,CASSIGQSNEKLFF
NA,TRBV12-3/TRBV12-4,TRBJ1-6,NA,TGTGCCAGCAGTCAGTCTGCGGATTCACCCCTCCACTTT,CASSQSADSPLHF
few,TRBV2,TRBJ1-5,TRBD1,TGTGCCAGCAGGGTTGGGGACAGGGATAATCAGCCCCAGCATTTT,CASRVGDRDNQPQHF
few,TRBV5-1,TRBJ2-7,TRBD2,TGCGCCAGCAGCTTGGCTAGCGGGGGGCCCCTCTACGAGCAGTACTTC,CASSLASGGPLYEQYF
NA,TRBV6-2/TRBV6-3,TRBJ1-2,NA,TGTGCCAGCAGTTACACACTACGCCAGCGAGACTATGGCTACACCTTC,CASSYTLRQRDYGYTF
NA,TRBV2,TRBJ2-5,NA,TGTGCCAGCAATAGGGAGAGAGAGACCCAGTACTTC,CASNRERETQYF
NA,TRBV28,TRBJ2-2,NA,TGTGCCAGCAGTTTATGGAGGGGAGGAGTGGCCGGGGAGCTGTTTTTT,CASSLWRGGVAGELFF
NA,TRBV5-1,TRBJ1-3,NA,TGCGCCAGCAGCTTTGGGGGAGGAGAAAACACCATATATTTT,CASSFGGGENTIYF
NA,TRBV6-5,TRBJ1-4,NA,TGTGCCAGCTTGTATAGAGGGTCCAATGAAAAACTGTTTTTT,CASLYRGSNEKLFF
NA,TRBV7-2,TRBJ2-7,NA,TGTGCCAGCAGCTCATCCAGGGGCTCCTACGAGCAGTACTTC,CASSSSRGSYEQYF
NA,TRBV6-2/TRBV6-3,TRBJ1-5,NA,TGTGCCAGCAGTTACGTCGGGATCCAGCCCCAGCATTTT,CASSYVGIQPQHF
NA,TRBV5-1,TRBJ2-7,TRBD1,TGCGCCAGCAGCTTGGCCGGGACAGCTACCTACGAGCAGTACTTC,CASSLAGTATYEQYF
once,TRBV28,TRBJ2-1,TRBD2,TGTGCCAGCAGGACACCGGGACTAGCGGATTACAATGAGCAGTTCTTC,CASRTPGLADYNEQFF
once,TRBV12-3/TRBV12-4,TRBJ2-3,NA,TGTGCCAGCGGTGGGAGCGAGGCAGATACGCAGTATTTT,CASGGSEADTQYF
NA,TRBV5-8,TRBJ2-2,NA,TGTGCCAGCAGCCCCCGGTCGAGGCGGGGGCCTAACACCGGGGAGCTGTTTTTT,CASSPRSRRGPNTGELFF
NA,TRBV9,TRBJ1-3,TRBD1,TGTGCCAGCAGCGTAGAGCAGGGGGGATTGCTTGGAAACACCATATATTTT,CASSVEQGGLLGNTIYF
few,TRBV9,TRBJ1-6,TRBD1,TGTGCCAGCAGCGTTCTCGACAGGGAAAATTCACCCCTCCACTTT,CASSVLDRENSPLHF
NA,TRBV28,TRBJ1-1,NA,TGTGCCAGCATCCCAAAGCGGGGGATAAGGAGGAACACTGAAGCTTTCTTT,CASIPKRGIRRNTEAFF
NA,TRBV7-2,TRBJ2-7,NA,TGTGCCAGCAGCTTAGCCCGGAGCTCCTACGAGCAGTACTTC,CASSLARSSYEQYF
NA,TRBV7-2,TRBJ1-2,NA,TGTGCCAGCAGCTTAACGGACCTTGGACAGACATACACCTTC,CASSLTDLGQTYTF
NA,TRBV7-9,TRBJ2-1,NA,TGTGCCAGCAGCCCAAGCCTTAGCTCCTACAATGAGCAGTTCTTC,CASSPSLSSYNEQFF
NA,TRBV19,TRBJ1-2,TRBD1,TGTGCCACTGCCGGGACAGACTATGGCTACACCTTC,CATAGTDYGYTF
NA,TRBV3-1/TRBV3-2,TRBJ2-7,TRBD1,TGTGCCAGCAGCTTCAGGGGGACAGGGAGGAACGAGCAGTACTTC,CASSFRGTGRNEQYF
NA,TRBV5-1,TRBJ1-2,TRBD1,TGCGCCAGCAGCTTCACAGGGGGAGGCTACACCTTC,CASSFTGGGYTF
NA,TRBV4-3,TRBJ2-2,TRBD2,TGCGCCAGCAGCCAAGAGGTAGCGGGGGGATTCACCGGGGAGCTGTTTTTT,CASSQEVAGGFTGELFF
once,TRBV7-6,TRBJ1-6,TRBD1,TGTGCCAGCAGCATAAGACAGGGGGCGGATAATTCACCCCTCCACTTT,CASSIRQGADNSPLHF
NA,TRBV18,TRBJ1-6,NA,TGTGCCAGCTCACCAACAGCTACCTCCTATAATTCACCCCTCCACTTT,CASSPTATSYNSPLHF
NA,TRBV27,TRBJ1-5,TRBD1,TGTGCCAGCAGTTTAAGGGGACAGGGGGCAGATAGCAATCAGCCCCAGCATTTT,CASSLRGQGADSNQPQHF
NA,TRBV28,TRBJ2-4,TRBD2,TGTGCCAGCTTCCCTCGGGGGGTGGCCAAAAACATTCAGTACTTC,CASFPRGVAKNIQYF
many,TRBV7-6,TRBJ2-7,TRBD2,TGTGCCAGCAGCTCCCCGACTAGACTAGCGGGAGGGCCGGGGGAGCAGTACTTC,CASSSPTRLAGGPGEQYF
NA,TRBV2,TRBJ2-7,NA,TGTGCCAGCAGCGTGGACGAGGGCGAGCAGTACTTC,CASSVDEGEQYF
NA,TRBV9,TRBJ1-2,NA,TGTGCCAGCAGCGTAGAGGCAGGGCTTGGCTACACCTTC,CASSVEAGLGYTF
NA,TRBV19,TRBJ2-3,NA,TGTGCCAGTAGTATAGGACAGTTCAACACAGATACGCAGTATTTT,CASSIGQFNTDTQYF
NA,TRBV12-5,TRBJ2-1,NA,TGTGCTAGTGGTTTGGACAGGAACAATGAGCAGTTCTTC,CASGLDRNNEQFF
few,TRBV30,TRBJ1-4,NA,TGTGCCTGGAGTGTGTCCGGGACTGTTAATGAAAAACTGTTTTTT,CAWSVSGTVNEKLFF
NA,TRBV4-1,TRBJ1-2,TRBD1,TGCGCCAGCAGCCAGGAAAGAGGGGGCTATGAGGGCTACACCTTC,CASSQERGGYEGYTF
NA,TRBV5-1,TRBJ1-4,TRBD1,TGCGCCAGCACCTCCACGGACAGGGATGAAAAACTGTTTTTT,CASTSTDRDEKLFF
NA,TRBV28,TRBJ2-1,NA,TGTGCCAGCAGTTTCCAAGGGGGTCGGTCCTACAATGAGCAGTTCTTC,CASSFQGGRSYNEQFF
NA,TRBV5-1,TRBJ1-1,NA,TGCGCCAGCAGCTTGGAGGAGGGCACTGAAGCTTTCTTT,CASSLEEGTEAFF
NA,TRBV27,TRBJ2-1,NA,TGTGCCAGCAGTTTCCCCGATCGAGGGAATGAGCAGTTCTTC,CASSFPDRGNEQFF
few,TRBV5-6,TRBJ1-2,NA,TGTGCCAGCAGCTTGGGTAGTAACTATGGCTACACCTTC,CASSLGSNYGYTF
NA,TRBV7-3,TRBJ2-4,TRBD2,TGTGCCAGCAGCTTAGGACTAGCGGGAGCGCTCCAGTACTTC,CASSLGLAGALQYF
NA,TRBV28,TRBJ1-1,NA,TGTGCTAGCACCGGCACGGGGGGAGGGGAAGATACTGAAGCTTTCTTT,CASTGTGGGEDTEAFF
NA,TRBV5-1,TRBJ2-1,NA,TGCGCCAGCAGCTTGGGCGAGGGTTGGTACAATGAGCAGTTCTTC,CASSLGEGWYNEQFF
NA,TRBV30,TRBJ1-2,NA,TGTGCCTGGAGTGTACCAACGCTCACGAGGCGTAGCTACACCTTC,CAWSVPTLTRRSYTF
NA,TRBV2,TRBJ1-2,NA,TGTGCCAGCAGTGGACAGGCGGCAATCTATGTCTTC,CASSGQAAIYVF
NA,TRBV19,TRBJ2-7,NA,TGTGCCAGTAGTATAGGGGCTCGGGGATTGGGCTACGAGCAGTACTTC,CASSIGARGLGYEQYF